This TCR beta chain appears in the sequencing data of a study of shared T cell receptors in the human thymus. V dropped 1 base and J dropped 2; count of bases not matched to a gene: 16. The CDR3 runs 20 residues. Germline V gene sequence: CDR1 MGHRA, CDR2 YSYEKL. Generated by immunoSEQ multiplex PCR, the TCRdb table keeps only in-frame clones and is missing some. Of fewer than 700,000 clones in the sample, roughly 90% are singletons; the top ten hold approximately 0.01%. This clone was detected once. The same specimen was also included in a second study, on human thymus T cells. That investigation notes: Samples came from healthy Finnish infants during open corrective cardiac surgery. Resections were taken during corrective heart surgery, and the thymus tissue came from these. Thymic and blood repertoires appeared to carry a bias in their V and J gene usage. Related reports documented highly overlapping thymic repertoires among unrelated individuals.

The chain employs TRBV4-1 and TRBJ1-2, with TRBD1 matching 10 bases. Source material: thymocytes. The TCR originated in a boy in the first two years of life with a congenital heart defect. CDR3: CASSQARVRDRGPRNYGYTF. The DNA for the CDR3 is TGCGCCAGCAGCCAAGCTCGAGTCCGGGACAGGGGACCGCGAAACTATGGCTACACCTTC.